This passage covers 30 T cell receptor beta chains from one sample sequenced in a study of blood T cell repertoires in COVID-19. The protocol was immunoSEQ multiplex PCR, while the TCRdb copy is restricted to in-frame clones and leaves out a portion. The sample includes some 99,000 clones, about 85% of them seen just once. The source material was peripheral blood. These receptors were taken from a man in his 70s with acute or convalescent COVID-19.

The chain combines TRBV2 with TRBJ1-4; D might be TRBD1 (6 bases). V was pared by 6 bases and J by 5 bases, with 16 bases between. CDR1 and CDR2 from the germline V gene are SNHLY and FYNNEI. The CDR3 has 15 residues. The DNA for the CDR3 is TGTGCCAGCAGATCTAGGGACACGATAAATGAAAAACTGTTTTTT. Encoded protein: CASRSRDTINEKLFF.

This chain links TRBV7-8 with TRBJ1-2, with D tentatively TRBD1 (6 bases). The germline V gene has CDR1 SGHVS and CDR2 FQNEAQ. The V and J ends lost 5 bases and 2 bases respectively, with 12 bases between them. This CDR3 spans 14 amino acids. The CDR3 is CASSRGTTNYGYTF. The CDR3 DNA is TGTGCCAGCAGCCGAGGGACAACCAACTATGGCTACACCTTC.

CDR3 region: CASRPDSSYNEQFF. CDR3 in DNA: TGTGCCAGCAGACCTGACAGCTCCTACAATGAGCAGTTCTTC. The genes are TRBV11-3 and TRBJ2-1, with D possibly being TRBD1 (5 bases). CDR3 length equals 14 residues. Per the germline V gene, CDR1 is SGHNT and CDR2 is YENEEA. V was clipped by 6 bases and J by 0 bases, with 9 bases between them.

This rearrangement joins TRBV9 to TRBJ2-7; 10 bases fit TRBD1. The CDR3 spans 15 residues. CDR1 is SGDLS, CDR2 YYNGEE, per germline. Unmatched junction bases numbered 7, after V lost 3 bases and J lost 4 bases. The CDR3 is CASSAPDRGNYEQYF. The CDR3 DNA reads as TGTGCCAGCAGCGCCCCGGACAGGGGGAATTACGAGCAGTACTTC.

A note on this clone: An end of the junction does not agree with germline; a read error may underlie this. The CDR3 DNA reads TGTGCCAGCAGCTTAGAGACGGGGGGCTACTATGAGCAGTTCTTC. This codes for CASSLETGGYYEQFF. The rearrangement joins TRBV7-2 to TRBJ2-1; perhaps TRBD2 as D (7 bases). The CDR3 is 15 residues long. CDR1 is SGHTA and CDR2 is FQGNSA in the germline V gene.

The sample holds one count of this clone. The DNA for the CDR3 is TGTGCCAGCAGCACCGGGACAGTGAGTGGCGAGCAGTACTTC. Protein sequence: CASSTGTVSGEQYF. The chain combines TRBV6-5 with TRBJ2-7; 7 nucleotides match TRBD1. Germline values: CDR1 MNHEY, CDR2 SVGAGI. V gave up 6 bases and J gave up 6 bases; unmatched junction bases: 11. The length of the CDR3 is 14 residues.

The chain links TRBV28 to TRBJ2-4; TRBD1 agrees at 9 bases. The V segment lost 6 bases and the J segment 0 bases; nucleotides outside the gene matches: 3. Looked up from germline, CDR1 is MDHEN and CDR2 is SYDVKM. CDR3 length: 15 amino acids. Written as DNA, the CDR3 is TGTGCCAGCAGCTTGGACAGGGGAGCCAAAAACATTCAGTACTTC. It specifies CASSLDRGAKNIQYF.

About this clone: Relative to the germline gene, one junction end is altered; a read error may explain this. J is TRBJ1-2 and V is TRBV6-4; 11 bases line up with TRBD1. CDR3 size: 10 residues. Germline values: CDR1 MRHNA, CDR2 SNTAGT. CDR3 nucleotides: TGTGCCAGCAGCAGGGACAGGGGGATCTTC. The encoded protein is CASSRDRGIF.

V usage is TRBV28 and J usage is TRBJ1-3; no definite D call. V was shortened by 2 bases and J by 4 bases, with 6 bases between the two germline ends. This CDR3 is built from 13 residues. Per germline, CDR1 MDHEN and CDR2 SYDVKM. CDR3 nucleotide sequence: TGTGCCAGCAGTTTACTTCCGGGAAACACCATATATTTT. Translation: CASSLLPGNTIYF.

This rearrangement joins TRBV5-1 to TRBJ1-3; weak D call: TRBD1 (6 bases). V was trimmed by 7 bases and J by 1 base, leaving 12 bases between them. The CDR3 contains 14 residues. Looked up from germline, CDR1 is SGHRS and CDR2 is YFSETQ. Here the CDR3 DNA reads TGCGCCAGCCACCAAGGACAGTCTGGAAACACCATATATTTT. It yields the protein CASHQGQSGNTIYF.

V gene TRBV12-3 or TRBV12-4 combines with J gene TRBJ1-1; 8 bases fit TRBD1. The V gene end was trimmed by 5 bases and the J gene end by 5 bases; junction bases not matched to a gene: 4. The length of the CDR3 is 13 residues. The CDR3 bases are TGTGCCAGCAGTAACAGGGGGGGAACTGAAGCTTTCTTT. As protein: CASSNRGGTEAFF.

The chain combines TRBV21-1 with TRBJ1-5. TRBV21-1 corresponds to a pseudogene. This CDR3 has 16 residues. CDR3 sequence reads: CASSKRGGDSNQPQHF. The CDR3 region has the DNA TGTGCCAGCAGCAAACGAGGGGGGGATAGCAATCAGCCCCAGCATTTT.

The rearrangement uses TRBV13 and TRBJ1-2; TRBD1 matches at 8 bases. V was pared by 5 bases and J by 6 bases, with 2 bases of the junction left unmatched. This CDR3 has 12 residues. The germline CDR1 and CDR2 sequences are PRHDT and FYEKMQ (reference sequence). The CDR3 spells CASSTTGDGYTF. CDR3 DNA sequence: TGTGCCAGCAGCACGACAGGGGATGGCTACACCTTC. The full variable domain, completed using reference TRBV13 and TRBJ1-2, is AAGVIQSPRHLIKEKRETATLKCYPIPRHDTVYWYQQGPGQDPQFLISFYEKMQSDKGSIPDRFSAQQFSDYHSELNMSSLELGDSALYFCASSTTGDGYTFGSGTRLTVV.

The DNA for the CDR3 is TGTGCCAGCGGTATAGAAAACGAGCAGTACGTC. Translation gives CASGIENEQYV. The rearrangement uses TRBV6-5 and TRBJ2-7, with D hard to call. Germline CDR1 and CDR2: MNHEY and SVGAGI. V lost 8 bases and J 5 bases, leaving 10 bases between the germline ends. This CDR3 is 11 amino acids long.

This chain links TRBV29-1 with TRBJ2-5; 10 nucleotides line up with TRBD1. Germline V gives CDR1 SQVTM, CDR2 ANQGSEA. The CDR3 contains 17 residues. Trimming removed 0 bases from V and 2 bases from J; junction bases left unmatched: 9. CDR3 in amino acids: CSVEDRDRGLSQETQYF. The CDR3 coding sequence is TGCAGCGTTGAAGATCGCGACAGGGGGCTTTCACAAGAGACCCAGTACTTC.

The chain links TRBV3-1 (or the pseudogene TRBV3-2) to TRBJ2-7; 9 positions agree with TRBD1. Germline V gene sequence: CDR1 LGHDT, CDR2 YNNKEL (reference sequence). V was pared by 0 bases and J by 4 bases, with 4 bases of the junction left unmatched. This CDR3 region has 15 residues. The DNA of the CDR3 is TGTGCCAGCAGCCAAGACACAGGGGGCCCTTACGAGCAGTACTTC. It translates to CASSQDTGGPYEQYF.

CDR3 amino acids: CASSWGQFQETQYF. In DNA, the CDR3 is TGTGCCAGCAGCTGGGGACAGTTCCAAGAGACCCAGTACTTC. The chain joins TRBV5-4 to TRBJ2-5; 7 bases are a match to TRBD1. With 3 bases clipped from V and 1 base from J, the junction kept 3 bases outside the gene matches. The CDR3 covers 14 residues. Germline assignment: CDR1 SGHNT and CDR2 YYREEE (reference sequence).

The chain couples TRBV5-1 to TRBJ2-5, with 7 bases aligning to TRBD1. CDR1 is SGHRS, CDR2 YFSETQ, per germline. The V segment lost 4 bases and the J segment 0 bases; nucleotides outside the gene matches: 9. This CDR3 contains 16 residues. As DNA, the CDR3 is TGCGCCAGCAGCCCTGGGACAGAGATTTACCAAGAGACCCAGTACTTC. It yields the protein CASSPGTEIYQETQYF.

Written as DNA, the CDR3 is TGTGCCTGGAGTGTAACACCTAACTATGGCTACACCTTC. It yields the protein CAWSVTPNYGYTF. This chain joins TRBV30 and TRBJ1-2, with D unclear. Germline CDR1 reads GTSNPN; CDR2 reads SVGIG (reference sequence). The CDR3 is 13 residues long. Trimming removed 0 bases at V and 0 bases at J, with 5 bases between. Variable domain in full (rest from reference TRBV30 and TRBJ1-2): SQTIHQWPATLVQPVGSPLSLECTVEGTSNPNLYWYRQAAGRGLQLLFYSVGIGQISSEVPQNLSASRPQDRQFILSSKKLLLSDSGFYLCAWSVTPNYGYTFGSGTRLTVV.

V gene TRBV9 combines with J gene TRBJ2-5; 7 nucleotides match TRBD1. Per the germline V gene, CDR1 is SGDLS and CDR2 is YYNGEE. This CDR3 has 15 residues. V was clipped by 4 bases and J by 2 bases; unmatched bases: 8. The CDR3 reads CASSPRTGLQETQYF. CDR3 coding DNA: TGTGCCAGCAGCCCCCGGACAGGCCTGCAAGAGACCCAGTACTTC.

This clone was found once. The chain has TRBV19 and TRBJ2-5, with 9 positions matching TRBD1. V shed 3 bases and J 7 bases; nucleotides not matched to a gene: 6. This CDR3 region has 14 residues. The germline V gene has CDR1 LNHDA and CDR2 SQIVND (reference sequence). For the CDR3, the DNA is TGTGCCAGTAGTATGTTGGTGACAGGGGGGACCCAGTACTTC. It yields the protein CASSMLVTGGTQYF.

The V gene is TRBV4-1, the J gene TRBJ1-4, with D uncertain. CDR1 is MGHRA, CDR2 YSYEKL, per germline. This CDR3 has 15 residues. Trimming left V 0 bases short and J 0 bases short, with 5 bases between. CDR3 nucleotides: TGCGCCAGCAGCCAAGAGAGAGCAACTAATGAAAAACTGTTTTTT. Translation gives CASSQERATNEKLFF.

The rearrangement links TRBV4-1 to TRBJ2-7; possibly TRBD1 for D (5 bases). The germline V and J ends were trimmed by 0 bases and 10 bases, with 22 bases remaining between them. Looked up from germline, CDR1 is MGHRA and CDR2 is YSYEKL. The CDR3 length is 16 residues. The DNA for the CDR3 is TGCGCCAGCAGCCAAGATATCGACAGCAACACCTACGGTCAGTACTTC. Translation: CASSQDIDSNTYGQYF.

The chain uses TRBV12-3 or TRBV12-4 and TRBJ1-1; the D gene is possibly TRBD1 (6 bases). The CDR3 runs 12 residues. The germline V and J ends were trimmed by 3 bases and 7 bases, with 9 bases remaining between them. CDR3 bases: TGTGCCAGCAGTTTTCGAGGGGGTGAAGCTTTCTTT. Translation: CASSFRGGEAFF.

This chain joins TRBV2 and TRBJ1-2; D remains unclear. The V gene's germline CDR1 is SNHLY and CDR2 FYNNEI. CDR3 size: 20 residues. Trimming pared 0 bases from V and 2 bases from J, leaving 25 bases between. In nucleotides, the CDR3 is TGTGCCAGCAGTGAAGCGCTTAGCTTCGTGGGCGGAGGAGGGAACTATGGCTACACCTTC. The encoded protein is CASSEALSFVGGGGNYGYTF. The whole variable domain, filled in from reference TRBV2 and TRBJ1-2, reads EPEVTQTPSHQVTQMGQEVILRCVPISNHLYFYWYRQILGQKVEFLVSFYNNEISEKSEIFDDQFSVERPDGSNFTLKIRSTKLEDSAMYFCASSEALSFVGGGGNYGYTFGSGTRLTVV.

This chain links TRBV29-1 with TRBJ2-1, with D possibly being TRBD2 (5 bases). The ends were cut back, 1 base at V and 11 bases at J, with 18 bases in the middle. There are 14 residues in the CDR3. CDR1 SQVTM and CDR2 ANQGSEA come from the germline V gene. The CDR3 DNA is TGCAGCGTTGAAGGACTGTGGGTGGGAGAGAAGCAGTTCTTC. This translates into CSVEGLWVGEKQFF.

CDR3 in amino acids: CASSIWAESSGANVLTF. In DNA form, the CDR3 reads TGTGCCAGTAGTATTTGGGCAGAGAGCTCTGGGGCCAACGTCCTGACTTTC. This chain joins TRBV19 and TRBJ2-6; D not resolved. The V end lost 3 bases, the J end lost 0 bases, and 12 bases lay between the germline ends. Germline V lookup: CDR1 LNHDA, CDR2 SQIVND (reference sequence). This CDR3 comprises 17 residues.

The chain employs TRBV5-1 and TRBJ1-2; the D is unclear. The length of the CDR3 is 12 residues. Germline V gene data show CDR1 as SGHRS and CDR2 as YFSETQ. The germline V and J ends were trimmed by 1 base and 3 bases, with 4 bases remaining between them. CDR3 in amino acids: CASSLPDYGYTF. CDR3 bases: TGCGCCAGCAGCTTGCCTGACTATGGCTACACCTTC. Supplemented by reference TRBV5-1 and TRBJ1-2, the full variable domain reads KAGVTQTPRYLIKTRGQQVTLSCSPISGHRSVSWYQQTPGQGLQFLFEYFSETQRNKGNFPGRFSGRQFSNSRSEMNVSTLELGDSALYLCASSLPDYGYTFGSGTRLTVV.

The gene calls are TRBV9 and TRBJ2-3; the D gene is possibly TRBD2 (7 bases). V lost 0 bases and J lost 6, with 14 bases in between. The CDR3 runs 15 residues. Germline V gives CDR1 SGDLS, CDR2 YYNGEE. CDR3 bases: TGTGCCAGCAGCGTAGGTGCGGGGGCGATGGATACGCAGTATTTT. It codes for CASSVGAGAMDTQYF.

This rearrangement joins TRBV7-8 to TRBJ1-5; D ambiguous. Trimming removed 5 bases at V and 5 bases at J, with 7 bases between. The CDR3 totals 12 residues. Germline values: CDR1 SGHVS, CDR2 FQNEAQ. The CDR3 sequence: CASSQEYQPQHF. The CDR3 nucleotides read TGTGCCAGCAGCCAAGAGTATCAGCCCCAGCATTTT. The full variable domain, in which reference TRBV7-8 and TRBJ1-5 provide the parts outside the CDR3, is GAGVSQSPRYKVAKRGQDVALRCDPISGHVSLFWYQQALGQGPEFLTYFQNEAQLDKSGLPSDRFFAERPEGSVSTLKIQRTQQEDSAVYLCASSQEYQPQHFGDGTRLSIL.